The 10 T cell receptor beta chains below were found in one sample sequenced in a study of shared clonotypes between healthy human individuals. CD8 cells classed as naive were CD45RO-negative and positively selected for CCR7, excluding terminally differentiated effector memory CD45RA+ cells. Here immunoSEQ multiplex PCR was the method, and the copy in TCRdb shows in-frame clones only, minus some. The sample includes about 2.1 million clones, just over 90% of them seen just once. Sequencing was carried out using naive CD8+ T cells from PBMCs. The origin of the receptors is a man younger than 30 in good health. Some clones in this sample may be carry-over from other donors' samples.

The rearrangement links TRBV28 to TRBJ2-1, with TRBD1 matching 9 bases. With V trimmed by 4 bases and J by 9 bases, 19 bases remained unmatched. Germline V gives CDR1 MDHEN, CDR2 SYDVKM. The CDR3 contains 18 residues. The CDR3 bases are TGTGCCAGCAGTTCAACTTATGACAGGGGGGAAGTCCTAGGTGAGCAGTTCTTC. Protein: CASSSTYDRGEVLGEQFF.

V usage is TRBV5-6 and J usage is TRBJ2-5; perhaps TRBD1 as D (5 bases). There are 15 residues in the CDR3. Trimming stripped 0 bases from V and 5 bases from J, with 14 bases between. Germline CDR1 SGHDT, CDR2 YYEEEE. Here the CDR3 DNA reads TGTGCCAGCAGCTTGGCGATGGGGCCGGAGGAGACCCAGTACTTC. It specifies CASSLAMGPEETQYF.

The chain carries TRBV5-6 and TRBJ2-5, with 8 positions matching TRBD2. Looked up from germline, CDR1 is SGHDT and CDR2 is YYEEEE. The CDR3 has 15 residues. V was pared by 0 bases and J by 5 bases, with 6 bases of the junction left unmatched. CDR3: CASSLAPGGQETQYF. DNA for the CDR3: TGTGCCAGCAGCTTGGCCCCGGGGGGGCAGGAGACCCAGTACTTC.

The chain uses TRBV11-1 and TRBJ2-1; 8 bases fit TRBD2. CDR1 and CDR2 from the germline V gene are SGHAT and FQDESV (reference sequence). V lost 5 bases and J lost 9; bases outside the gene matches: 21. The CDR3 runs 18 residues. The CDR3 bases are TGTGCCAGCAGCGGAATTAGACTATCAGCGGGAGTTCCCATTGAGCAGTTCTTC. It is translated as CASSGIRLSAGVPIEQFF.

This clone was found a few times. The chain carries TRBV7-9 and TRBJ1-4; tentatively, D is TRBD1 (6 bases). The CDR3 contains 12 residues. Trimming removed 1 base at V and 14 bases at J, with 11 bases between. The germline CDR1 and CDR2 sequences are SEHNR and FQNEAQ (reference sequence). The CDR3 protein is CASSLDSRGLFF. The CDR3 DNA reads TGTGCCAGCAGCTTAGATAGTAGGGGGCTGTTTTTT.

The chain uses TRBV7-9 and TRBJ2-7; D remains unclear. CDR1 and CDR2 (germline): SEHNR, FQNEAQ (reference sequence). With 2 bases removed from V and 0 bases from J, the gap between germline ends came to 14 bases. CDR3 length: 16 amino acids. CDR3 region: CASSLLRVQSSYEQYF. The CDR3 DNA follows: TGTGCCAGCAGCTTATTAAGGGTTCAGAGCTCCTACGAGCAGTACTTC. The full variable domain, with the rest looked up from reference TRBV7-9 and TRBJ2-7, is DTGVSQNPRHKITKRGQNVTFRCDPISEHNRLYWYRQTLGQGPEFLTYFQNEAQLEKSRLLSDRFSAERPKGSFSTLEIQRTEQGDSAMYLCASSLLRVQSSYEQYFGPGTRLTVT.

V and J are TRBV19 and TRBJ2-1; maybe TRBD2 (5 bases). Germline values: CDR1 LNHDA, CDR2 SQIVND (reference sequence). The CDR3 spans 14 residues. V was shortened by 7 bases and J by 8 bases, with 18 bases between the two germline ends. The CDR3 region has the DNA TGTGCCAGTACCCCGAGCGGCTACTGGGATGAGCAGTTCTTC. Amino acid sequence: CASTPSGYWDEQFF.

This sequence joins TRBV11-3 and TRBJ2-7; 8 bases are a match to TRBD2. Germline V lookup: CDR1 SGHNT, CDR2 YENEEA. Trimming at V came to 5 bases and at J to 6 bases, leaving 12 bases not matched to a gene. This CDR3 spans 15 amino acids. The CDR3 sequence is CASSPRGAGAPEQYF. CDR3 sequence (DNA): TGTGCCAGCAGCCCCCGTGGAGCGGGAGCTCCCGAGCAGTACTTC.

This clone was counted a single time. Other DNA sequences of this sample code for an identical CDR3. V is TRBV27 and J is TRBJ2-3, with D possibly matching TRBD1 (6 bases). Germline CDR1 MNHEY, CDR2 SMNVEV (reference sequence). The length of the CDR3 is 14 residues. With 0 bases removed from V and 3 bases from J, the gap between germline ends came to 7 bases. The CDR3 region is CASSLSRGTDTQYF. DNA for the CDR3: TGTGCCAGCAGTTTATCCAGGGGAACAGATACGCAGTATTTT.

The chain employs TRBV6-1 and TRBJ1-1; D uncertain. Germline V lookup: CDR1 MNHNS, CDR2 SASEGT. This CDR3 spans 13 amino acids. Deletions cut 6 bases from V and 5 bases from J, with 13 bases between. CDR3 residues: CASSVDVGTEAFF. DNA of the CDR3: TGTGCCAGCAGCGTAGACGTCGGTACTGAAGCTTTCTTT.